This passage covers 2 T cell receptor beta chains from one sample sequenced in a study of human T cells and chemical hapten exposure. Sample time point: pre-sensitization, week 0. Treatment in this sample: therapeutic diphenylcyclopropenone sensitization with weekly scalp DPC. Each CDR3 protein is one row after TCRdb ran MiXCR on the RACE reads. Found here are some 200,000 distinct CDR3 sequences, around 30% of them singletons; the top ten hold roughly 3%. Material: whole blood, obtained in connection with sensitization to the hapten diphenylcyclopropenone (DPC). Source of these receptors: a woman in her 30s with alopecia areata. Some clones in this sample may be carry-over from other donors' samples.

This clonotype has more than one count but fewer than ten. The chain is built from TRBV11-2 and TRBJ2-2, with D uncertain. Trimming took off 6 bases at V and 0 bases at J, with 5 bases between the two ends. This CDR3 has 13 amino acids. The germline V gene encodes CDR1 SGHAT and CDR2 FQNNGV. The CDR3 DNA sequence: TGTGCCAGCAGAAGAACGAACACCGGGGAGCTGTTTTTT. It specifies CASRRTNTGELFF. The full variable domain, in which reference TRBV11-2 and TRBJ2-2 provide the parts outside the CDR3, is EAGVAQSPRYKIIEKRQSVAFWCNPISGHATLYWYQQILGQGPKLLIQFQNNGVVDDSQLPKDRFSAERLKGVDSTLKIQPAKLEDSAVYLCASRRTNTGELFFGEGSRLTVL.

The chain employs TRBV28 and TRBJ1-4; D is possibly TRBD1 (5 bases). CDR3 length equals 14 residues. V was pared by 8 bases and J by 3 bases, with 13 bases between. Germline lookup yields CDR1 MDHEN and CDR2 SYDVKM. The CDR3 spells CASAKRGPNEKLFF. The CDR3 nucleotides read TGTGCCAGCGCGAAACGGGGACCTAATGAAAAACTGTTTTTT.